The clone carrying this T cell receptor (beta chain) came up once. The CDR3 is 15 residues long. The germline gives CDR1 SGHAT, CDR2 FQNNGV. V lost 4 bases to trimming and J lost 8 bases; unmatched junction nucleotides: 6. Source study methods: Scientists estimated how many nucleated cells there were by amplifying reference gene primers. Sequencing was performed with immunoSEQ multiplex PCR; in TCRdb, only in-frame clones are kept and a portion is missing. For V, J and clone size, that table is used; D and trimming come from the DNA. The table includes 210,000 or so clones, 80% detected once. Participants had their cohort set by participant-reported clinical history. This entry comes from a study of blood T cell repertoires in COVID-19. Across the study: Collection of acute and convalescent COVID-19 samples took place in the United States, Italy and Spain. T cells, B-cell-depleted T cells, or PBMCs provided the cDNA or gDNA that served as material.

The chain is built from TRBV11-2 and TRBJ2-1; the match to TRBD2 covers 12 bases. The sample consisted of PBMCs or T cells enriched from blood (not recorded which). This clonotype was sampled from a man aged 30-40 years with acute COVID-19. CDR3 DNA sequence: TGTGCCAGCAGCTCCCCTAGCGGGGGGGCCTATGAGCAGTTCTTC. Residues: CASSSPSGGAYEQFF.